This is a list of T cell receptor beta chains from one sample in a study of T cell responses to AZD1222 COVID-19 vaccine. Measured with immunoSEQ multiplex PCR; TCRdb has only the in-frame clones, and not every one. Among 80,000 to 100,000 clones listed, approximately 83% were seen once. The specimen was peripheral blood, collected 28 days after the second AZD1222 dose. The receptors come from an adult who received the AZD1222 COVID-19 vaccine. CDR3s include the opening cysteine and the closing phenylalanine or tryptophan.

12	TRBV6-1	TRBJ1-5	CASSEPGPPQHF
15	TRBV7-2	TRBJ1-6	CASSFFGQDNSPLHF
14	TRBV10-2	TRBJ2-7	CASSESWGPYEQYF
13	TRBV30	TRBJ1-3	CAWKGSSGNTIYF
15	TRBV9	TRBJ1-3	CASSASGTGGNTIYF
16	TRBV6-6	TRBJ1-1	CASNGNRGGGGTEAFF
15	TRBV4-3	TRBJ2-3	CASSQAGEGTDTQYF
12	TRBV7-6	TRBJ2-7	CASSHRNGEQYF
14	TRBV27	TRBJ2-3	CASSVTGITDTQYF
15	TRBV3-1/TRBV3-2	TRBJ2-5	CASSPRRDSQETQYF
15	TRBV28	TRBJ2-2	CASSWQGAGTGELFF
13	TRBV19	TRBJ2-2	CASKDRGIGELFF
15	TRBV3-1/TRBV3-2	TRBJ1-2	CASSQEMTVPYGYTF
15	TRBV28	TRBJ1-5	CASSSPESWNQPQHF
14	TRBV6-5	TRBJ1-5	CASSYEQTRQPQHF
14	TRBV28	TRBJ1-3	CATHQGEPGNTIYF
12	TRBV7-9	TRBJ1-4	CAIRGSNEKLFF
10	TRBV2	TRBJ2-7	CASSEGLQYF
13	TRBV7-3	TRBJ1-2	CASSQQGGYGYTF
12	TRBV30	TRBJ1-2	CAWRQGAPGYTF
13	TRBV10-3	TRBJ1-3	CAIIPGNGNTIYF
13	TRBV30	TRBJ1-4	CAWSRGVLGKLFF
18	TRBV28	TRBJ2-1	CAINPSSGQGASYNEQFF
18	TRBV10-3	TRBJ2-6	CAISGSGPGYSGANVLTF
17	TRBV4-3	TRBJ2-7	CASSRDPGTSGAYEQYF
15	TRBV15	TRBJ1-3	CATSRDSGYGNTIYF
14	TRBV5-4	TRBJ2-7	CASSLEKTAYEQYF
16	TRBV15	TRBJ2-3	CATSREPGQGTDTQYF
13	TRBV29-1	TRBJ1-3	CSVERGTGNTIYF
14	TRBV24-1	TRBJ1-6	CATSEGYGNSPLHF
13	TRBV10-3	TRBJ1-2	CAISETGDYGYTF
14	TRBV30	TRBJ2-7	CAWSVTRATYEQYF
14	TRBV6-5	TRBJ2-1	CASSYGRSNNEQFF
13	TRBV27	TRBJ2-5	CASSHDSQETQYF
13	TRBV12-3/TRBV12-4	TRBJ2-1	CASIKRGGNEQFF
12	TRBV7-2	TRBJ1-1	CASSSGGAEAFF
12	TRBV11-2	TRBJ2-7	CASSLDQTQRYF
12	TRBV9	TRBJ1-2	CASSTRQGGYTF
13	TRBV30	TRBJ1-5	CAWGQGWSQPQHF
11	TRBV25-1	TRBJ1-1	CASRDRDQAFF
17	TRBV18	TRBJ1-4	CASSPRPVGREFEKLFF
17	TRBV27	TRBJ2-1	CASSYSAGGLRGNEQFF
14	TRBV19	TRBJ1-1	CASSITGVGTEAFF
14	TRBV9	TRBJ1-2	CASSYRDRGGGYTF
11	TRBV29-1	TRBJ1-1	CSGLDPLVAFF
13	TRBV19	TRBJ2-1	CASSMGRFYEQFF
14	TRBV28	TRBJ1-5	CASSLVGSNQPQHF
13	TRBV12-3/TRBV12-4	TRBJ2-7	CASSLVTFYEQYF
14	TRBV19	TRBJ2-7	CASSSDPGPYEQYF
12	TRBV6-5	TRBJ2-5	CASSPHQETQYF
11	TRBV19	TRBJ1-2	CASSTFYGYTF
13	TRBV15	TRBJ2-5	CATKREGSGTQYF
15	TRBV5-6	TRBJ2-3	CASRHIDMSTDTQYF
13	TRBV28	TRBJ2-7	CASSRDRPYEQYF
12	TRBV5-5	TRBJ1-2	CATPGLGGGYTF